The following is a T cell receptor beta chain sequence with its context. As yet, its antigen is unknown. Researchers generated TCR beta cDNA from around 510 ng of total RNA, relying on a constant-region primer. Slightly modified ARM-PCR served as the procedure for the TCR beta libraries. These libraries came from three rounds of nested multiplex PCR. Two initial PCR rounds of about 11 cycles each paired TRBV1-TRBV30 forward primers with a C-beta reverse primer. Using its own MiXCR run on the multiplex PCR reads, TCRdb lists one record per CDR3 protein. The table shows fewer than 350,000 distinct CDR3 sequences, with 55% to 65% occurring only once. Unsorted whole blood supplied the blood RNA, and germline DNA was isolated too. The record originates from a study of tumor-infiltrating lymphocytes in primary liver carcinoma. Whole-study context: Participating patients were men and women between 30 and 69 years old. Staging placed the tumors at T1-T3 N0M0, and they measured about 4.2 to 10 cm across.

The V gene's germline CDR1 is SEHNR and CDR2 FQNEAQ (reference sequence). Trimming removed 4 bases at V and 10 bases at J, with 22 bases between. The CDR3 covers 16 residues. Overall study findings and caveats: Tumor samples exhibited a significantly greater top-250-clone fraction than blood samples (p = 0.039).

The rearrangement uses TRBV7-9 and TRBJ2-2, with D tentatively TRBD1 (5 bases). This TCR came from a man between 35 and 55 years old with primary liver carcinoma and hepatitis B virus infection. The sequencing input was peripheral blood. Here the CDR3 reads CASSSTGRNWGEELFF. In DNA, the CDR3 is TGTGCCAGCAGCTCAACTGGACGAAACTGGGGCGAGGAGCTGTTTTTT.